This TCR beta chain was observed in a study of blood T cell repertoires in COVID-19. CDR1 and CDR2 (germline): SGHAT, FQNNGV. The length of the CDR3 is 15 residues. The J segment lost 4 bases and the V segment lost 2 bases, leaving 4 bases of the junction unmatched. Sequenced by immunoSEQ multiplex PCR; TCRdb stores in-frame clones only, minus some. The table lists around 70,000 clones, about 80% of them singletons. The chain employs TRBV11-2 and TRBJ1-3; 8 positions match TRBD1. This TCR was sampled from a human donor in a cohort sampled during active COVID-19. Source material: peripheral blood. In DNA, the CDR3 is TGTGCCAGCAGCTTACAGGGGGCGGGCGGAAACACCATATATTTT. Protein sequence: CASSLQGAGGNTIYF.